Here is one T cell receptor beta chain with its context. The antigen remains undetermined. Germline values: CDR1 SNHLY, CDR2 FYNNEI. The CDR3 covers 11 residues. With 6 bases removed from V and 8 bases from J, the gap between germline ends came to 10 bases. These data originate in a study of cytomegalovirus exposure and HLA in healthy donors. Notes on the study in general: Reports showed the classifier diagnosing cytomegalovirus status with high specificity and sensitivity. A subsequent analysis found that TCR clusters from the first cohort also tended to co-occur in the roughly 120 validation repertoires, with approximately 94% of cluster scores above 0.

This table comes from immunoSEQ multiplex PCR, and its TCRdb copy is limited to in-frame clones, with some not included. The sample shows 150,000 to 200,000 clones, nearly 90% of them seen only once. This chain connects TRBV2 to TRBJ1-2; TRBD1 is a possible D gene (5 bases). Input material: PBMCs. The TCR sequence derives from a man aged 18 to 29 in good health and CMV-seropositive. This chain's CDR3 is CASRAGLGYTF. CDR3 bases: TGTGCCAGCAGGGCAGGGTTAGGCTACACCTTC. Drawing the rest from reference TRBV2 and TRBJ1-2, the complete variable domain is EPEVTQTPSHQVTQMGQEVILRCVPISNHLYFYWYRQILGQKVEFLVSFYNNEISEKSEIFDDQFSVERPDGSNFTLKIRSTKLEDSAMYFCASRAGLGYTFGSGTRLTVV.